The 26 T cell receptor beta chains below were found in one sample sequenced in a study of blood T cell repertoires in COVID-19. Produced via immunoSEQ multiplex PCR; TCRdb's table is partial and in-frame only. The data contain roughly 320,000 clones, around 90% of them singletons. What was sequenced was peripheral blood. The receptors originated from a woman in her forties or fifties with COVID-19, enrolled during active disease.

V and J are TRBV7-3 and TRBJ2-3; 8 nucleotides line up with TRBD1. The V segment lost 2 bases and the J segment 6 bases; nucleotides outside the gene matches: 7. The V gene's germline CDR1 is SGHTA and CDR2 FQGTGA. This CDR3 region has 15 residues. In DNA form, the CDR3 reads TGTGCCAGCAGCTTATCGGGGACAGGTGGCGATACGCAGTATTTT. Its translation: CASSLSGTGGDTQYF.

The J gene is TRBJ1-4, the V gene TRBV9; no reliable D call. This CDR3 has 15 residues. Germline CDR1 SGDLS, CDR2 YYNGEE. V was cut by 0 bases and J by 8 bases, with 14 bases left in between. CDR3 sequence reads: CASSVEAGSREKLFF. The CDR3 DNA follows: TGTGCCAGCAGCGTAGAGGCGGGGTCAAGGGAAAAACTGTTTTTT.

The rearrangement links TRBV10-1 to TRBJ2-3, with a possible D match to TRBD2 (5 bases). CDR1 WNHNN and CDR2 SYGVQD come from the germline V gene (reference sequence). The CDR3 covers 17 residues. Trimming removed 2 bases at V and 2 bases at J, with 17 bases between. CDR3 protein: CASSEPQAESITDTQYF. The CDR3 region has the DNA TGCGCCAGCAGTGAGCCGCAAGCGGAGAGCATCACAGATACGCAGTATTTT.

This clone was seen just once. The chain joins TRBV18 to TRBJ2-3; 7 bases fit TRBD2. This CDR3 region has 16 residues. The germline V gene encodes CDR1 KGHSH and CDR2 LQKENI. The ends lost 3 bases at V and 1 base at J; junction bases unmatched: 7. CDR3 in DNA: TGTGCCAGCTCACCTGTTAGCGGGTCCCGCACAGATACGCAGTATTTT. Translated: CASSPVSGSRTDTQYF.

The chain has TRBV28 and TRBJ1-2; D gene ambiguous. The CDR3 is 13 amino acids. Between the trimmed V and J ends, which lost 8 bases and 0 bases, there was a span of 10 bases. The germline V gene encodes CDR1 MDHEN and CDR2 SYDVKM. CDR3 DNA sequence: TGTGCCAGCTCCCCTAGGACTAACTATGGCTACACCTTC. Protein: CASSPRTNYGYTF.

The chain employs TRBV7-3 and TRBJ2-1, with TRBD2 matching over 10 bases. CDR1 and CDR2 from the germline V gene are SGHTA and FQGTGA. The CDR3 extends over 15 amino acids. Trimming took 5 bases from V and 4 from J; bases not matched to a gene: 5. The CDR3 region is CASSPLAGVYNEQFF. As DNA, the CDR3 is TGTGCCAGCAGCCCGCTAGCGGGGGTGTACAATGAGCAGTTCTTC.

V gene TRBV5-6 combines with J gene TRBJ1-3; D might be TRBD1 (6 bases). Germline-derived CDR1 and CDR2 are SGHDT and YYEEEE. Trimming pared 5 bases from V and 0 bases from J, leaving 12 bases between. The CDR3 contains 15 residues. The CDR3 DNA reads as TGTGCCAGCAGGGCAGGGGCCCACTCTGGAAACACCATATATTTT. This sequence encodes CASRAGAHSGNTIYF. The full variable domain, completed using reference TRBV5-6 and TRBJ1-3, is DAGVTQSPTHLIKTRGQQVTLRCSPKSGHDTVSWYQQALGQGPQFIFQYYEEEERQRGNFPDRFSGHQFPNYSSELNVNALLLGDSALYLCASRAGAHSGNTIYFGEGSWLTVV.

The chain combines TRBV7-9 with TRBJ1-2; 7 bases are a match to TRBD1. The germline V gene has CDR1 SEHNR and CDR2 FQNEAQ (reference sequence). The CDR3 is 14 amino acids. Trimming at V came to 3 bases and at J to 4 bases, leaving 5 bases not matched to a gene. The CDR3 DNA follows: TGTGCCAGCAGCTTCCGTGGGACAGCCTATGGCTACACCTTC. Its translation: CASSFRGTAYGYTF.

This chain uses TRBV13 with TRBJ2-7; D unclear. The CDR3 runs to 14 residues. V was cut by 4 bases and J by 3 bases, with 13 bases left in between. From germline, CDR1 is PRHDT and CDR2 FYEKMQ (reference sequence). CDR3 DNA sequence: TGTGCCAGCAGCTCTCCGACGCAGGACTACGAGCAGTACTTC. It yields the protein CASSSPTQDYEQYF.

V and J are TRBV4-3 and TRBJ1-1; 7 bases are shared with TRBD1. The CDR3 runs 18 residues. Per the germline V gene, CDR1 is LGHNA and CDR2 is YSLEER. Trimming removed 0 bases from V and 3 bases from J; junction bases left unmatched: 13. CDR3 bases: TGCGCCAGCAGCCAAGAAGGGACAGTCGGCCCGAGCGACACTGAAGCTTTCTTT. Translation: CASSQEGTVGPSDTEAFF.

This clone appeared a few times. This sequence joins TRBV12-5 and TRBJ2-7; TRBD1 matches at 10 bases. Trimming removed 5 bases from V and 2 bases from J; junction bases left unmatched: 6. CDR1 is LGHNT and CDR2 is FRNRAP in the germline V gene. The CDR3 sequence is 15 residues long. The CDR3 sequence: CASGLDRGSPYEQYF. The CDR3 nucleotides are TGTGCTAGTGGTCTGGACAGGGGGTCCCCCTACGAGCAGTACTTC.

The chain uses TRBV10-2 and TRBJ1-1; possible D gene TRBD1, 5 bases. Germline CDR1 is WSHSY and CDR2 is SAAADI. Trimming removed 6 bases from V and 11 bases from J, with 19 bases in between. This CDR3 contains 13 residues. As DNA, the CDR3 is TGCGCCAGCAGGGACATTATTATGTTAGTTGCTTTCTTT. Its translation is CASRDIIMLVAFF.

This rearrangement joins TRBV3-1 (or the pseudogene TRBV3-2) to TRBJ2-1; no firm D call. Germline V CDR1 and CDR2: LGHDT, YNNKEL (reference sequence). V gave up 2 bases and J gave up 8 bases, with 4 bases separating them. The CDR3 runs to 11 residues. The CDR3 protein is CASSQRDEQFF. In nucleotides, the CDR3 is TGTGCCAGCAGCCAACGAGATGAGCAGTTCTTC.

This chain links TRBV24-1 with TRBJ2-1; D unclear. The germline V gene encodes CDR1 KGHDR and CDR2 SFDVKD. Between the trimmed V and J ends, which lost 1 base and 0 bases, there was a span of 6 bases. The length of the CDR3 is 15 residues. The CDR3 here is CATSDFSSSYNEQFF. The DNA of the CDR3 is TGTGCCACCAGTGATTTTTCATCCTCCTACAATGAGCAGTTCTTC.

V and J are TRBV5-1 and TRBJ2-5; weak D call: TRBD1 (6 bases). Deletions cut 5 bases from V and 4 bases from J, with 12 bases between. Germline V gene data show CDR1 as SGHRS and CDR2 as YFSETQ. This CDR3 comprises 13 residues. As DNA, the CDR3 is TGCGCCAGCAGGTGGGACAACAGAGAGACCCAGTACTTC. Protein sequence: CASRWDNRETQYF.

CDR3 loop: CASSDQGRGYTF. DNA for the CDR3: TGTGCCAGCAGTGACCAGGGTAGGGGCTACACCTTC. This chain joins TRBV6-1 and TRBJ1-2; TRBD1 might be the D (5 bases). This CDR3 contains 12 residues. The V end lost 3 bases, the J end lost 8 bases, and 10 bases lay between the germline ends. Germline CDR1 MNHNS, CDR2 SASEGT.

This clone is a singleton in its sample. This chain joins TRBV15 and TRBJ2-2; D is possibly TRBD2 (6 bases). Between the trimmed V and J ends, which lost 5 bases and 1 base, there was a span of 11 bases. The CDR3 is made up of 15 amino acids. Per the germline V gene, CDR1 is LNHNV and CDR2 is YYDKDF (reference sequence). CDR3 protein: CATSARRENTGELFF. The DNA of the CDR3 is TGTGCCACCAGCGCTCGGAGGGAGAACACCGGGGAGCTGTTTTTT.

The chain couples TRBV27 to TRBJ2-3; a weak D match, TRBD2 (6 bases). The CDR3 covers 16 residues. Germline CDR1 is MNHEY and CDR2 is SMNVEV (reference sequence). Trimming pared 6 bases from V and 2 bases from J, leaving 18 bases between. DNA of the CDR3: TGTGCCAGCAGACAAACCAGCGGGTTACCCACAGATACGCAGTATTTT. This translates into CASRQTSGLPTDTQYF.

This chain connects TRBV7-9 to TRBJ2-3; 7 positions agree with TRBD2. V shed 3 bases, J shed 1 base, and the junction held 1 base outside the gene matches. CDR1 is SEHNR, CDR2 FQNEAQ, per germline (reference sequence). The CDR3 consists of 14 residues. The CDR3: CASSFLAGTDTQYF. In DNA, the CDR3 is TGTGCCAGCAGCTTTCTAGCGGGCACAGATACGCAGTATTTT.

The V gene is TRBV14, the J gene TRBJ2-7, with TRBD2 identical over 8 bases. The CDR3 has 20 amino acids. The V gene end was trimmed by 2 bases and the J gene end by 5 bases; junction bases not matched to a gene: 23. Germline V gene data show CDR1 as SGHDN and CDR2 as FVKESK. In DNA, the CDR3 is TGTGCCAGCAGCCAATATAATGTAGCGGGGCGCGGGTTCAGTTCTAACGAGCAGTACTTC. Its translation: CASSQYNVAGRGFSSNEQYF. Full variable domain (missing parts from reference TRBV14 and TRBJ2-7): EAGVTQFPSHSVIEKGQTVTLRCDPISGHDNLYWYRRVMGKEIKFLLHFVKESKQDESGMPNNRFLAERTGGTYSTLKVQPAELEDSGVYFCASSQYNVAGRGFSSNEQYFGPGTRLTVT.

Written as DNA, the CDR3 is TGTGCCAGCAGTGCCAGGACAGGGGTGAGCGAGCAGTACTTC. Its translation is CASSARTGVSEQYF. The V call is TRBV25-1, the J call TRBJ2-7; 9 bases map to TRBD1. The V gene end was trimmed by 4 bases and the J gene end by 6 bases; junction bases not matched to a gene: 7. Germline V gene sequence: CDR1 MGHDK, CDR2 SYGVNS. CDR3 length: 14 residues.

The V gene is TRBV27, the J gene TRBJ2-1; 10 bases agree with TRBD2. The CDR3 runs 18 residues. CDR1 and CDR2 from the germline V gene are MNHEY and SMNVEV (reference sequence). Unmatched junction bases numbered 15, after V lost 4 bases and J lost 6 bases. The CDR3 DNA is TGTGCCAGCAGTTCCACCCTCTCGCGAGCGGGAGGGCCCAATGAGCAGTTCTTC. Translating gives CASSSTLSRAGGPNEQFF.

The chain has TRBV14 and TRBJ2-2; 14 positions match TRBD2. J lost 6 bases, V lost 0 bases, and 9 bases had no gene match. The length of the CDR3 is 19 residues. Per the germline V gene, CDR1 is SGHDN and CDR2 is FVKESK. CDR3 coding DNA: TGTGCCAGCAGCCAAGATGATCCGGGACTAGCGGGAGTACCCGGGGAGCTGTTTTTT. It is translated as CASSQDDPGLAGVPGELFF.

The V gene is TRBV6-5, the J gene TRBJ1-1; D remains unclear. The germline V and J ends were trimmed by 7 bases and 7 bases, with 16 bases remaining between them. CDR1 and CDR2 (germline): MNHEY, SVGAGI. This CDR3 comprises 13 residues. For the CDR3, the DNA is TGTGCCAGCATGGTTACGGGGTCGATTGAAGCTTTCTTT. Protein product: CASMVTGSIEAFF.

This chain links TRBV27 with TRBJ1-2; D is unresolved. The CDR3 has 16 residues. V was pared by 2 bases and J by 1 base, with 14 bases between. Germline V gene data show CDR1 as MNHEY and CDR2 as SMNVEV (reference sequence). The CDR3 is CASSLDHRTINYGYTF. For the CDR3, the DNA is TGTGCCAGCAGTTTAGATCATCGGACTATTAACTATGGCTACACCTTC.

The chain uses TRBV15 and TRBJ1-2; 7 bases are shared with TRBD1. V was clipped by 3 bases and J by 3 bases; unmatched bases: 1. Germline CDR1 and CDR2: LNHNV and YYDKDF (reference sequence). The CDR3 is 13 residues long. Here the CDR3 DNA reads TGTGCCACCAGCAGGGGACAGTACTATGGCTACACCTTC. It codes for CATSRGQYYGYTF.